The 3 T cell receptor beta chains presented below share a single source sample, sequenced in a study of Graves' ophthalmopathy and Graves' hyperthyroidism. TCR beta CDR3 regions were amplified from RNA transcripts. First-round RT-PCR with HTBI primers preceded a second-round multiplex PCR. MiXCR, applied by TCRdb to the multiplex PCR reads, yields one record per CDR3 protein. This sample yields approximately 700,000 distinct CDR3 sequences, of which roughly 40% are seen a single time; about 40% belongs to the top ten. The specimen was peripheral blood. These receptors were obtained from an adult man with Graves' ophthalmopathy.

This clonotype was counted between two and nine times. The gene calls are TRBV6-5 and TRBJ2-2, with 8 bases that match TRBD2. The germline V gene encodes CDR1 MNHEY and CDR2 SVGAGI. There are 14 residues in the CDR3. J was trimmed by 4 bases and V by 10 bases; bases with no gene match: 8. The DNA for the CDR3 is TGTGCCATTCGACTAGCGACCCGCACCGGGGAGCTGTTTTTT. Encoded protein: CAIRLATRTGELFF.

This clonotype was observed a few times. This chain connects TRBV20-1 to TRBJ1-1; 7 nucleotides align to TRBD1. Germline V gives CDR1 DFQATT, CDR2 SNEGSKA (reference sequence). This CDR3 has 15 residues. V lost 2 bases and J lost 7; bases outside the gene matches: 13. CDR3 loop: CSARRTVTGASEAFF. The CDR3 region has the DNA TGCAGTGCTAGAAGGACCGTTACAGGGGCAAGTGAAGCTTTCTTT.

This clonotype was observed a handful of times. A much larger clone lies one base from this, so it may be a read error. This sequence joins TRBV10-2 and TRBJ1-5, with a weak D call TRBD1 (5 bases). The CDR3 is made up of 13 amino acids. V gave up 0 bases and J gave up 7 bases, with 7 bases separating them. From germline, CDR1 is WSHSY and CDR2 SAAADI. CDR3 sequence: CASSESRQQPQHF. The CDR3 DNA reads as TGCGCCAGCAGTGAGTCCCGACAGCAGCCCCAGCATTTT.